Below, 11 T cell receptor beta chains from the same sample are listed, as sequenced in a study of OX40 agonist ivuxolimab in advanced cancers. TCRdb's table, derived via immunoSEQ multiplex PCR, lists solely in-frame clones and lacks some. This sample has roughly 100,000 clones, with 90% found just once. Sequenced material: CD4+ or CD8+ T cells sorted from blood, taken in a trial of the OX40 agonist ivuxolimab. The receptor set was obtained from an adult with an advanced solid tumor such as melanoma, head and neck, liver or kidney cancer.

V gene TRBV18 combines with J gene TRBJ2-3; maybe TRBD1 (6 bases). The CDR3 is 14 amino acids. CDR1 is KGHSH and CDR2 is LQKENI in the germline V gene. V dropped 4 bases and J dropped 2 bases, with 10 bases sitting between them. CDR3 sequence: CASSRGQHTDTQYF. CDR3 coding DNA: TGTGCCAGCTCACGCGGACAGCACACAGATACGCAGTATTTT.

This clone was seen a handful of times. The CDR3 is CAVSPWGYEQYF. The CDR3 DNA follows: TGTGCCGTCTCCCCCTGGGGCTACGAGCAGTACTTC. The chain couples TRBV28 to TRBJ2-7, with D uncertain. The CDR3 runs 12 residues. Between the trimmed V and J ends, which lost 11 bases and 3 bases, there was a span of 14 bases. CDR1 and CDR2 (germline): MDHEN, SYDVKM. The full variable domain, its missing parts supplied by reference TRBV28 and TRBJ2-7, is DVKVTQSSRYLVKRTGEKVFLECVQDMDHENMFWYRQDPGLGLRLIYFSYDVKMKEKGDIPEGYSVSREKKERFSLILESASTNQTSMYLCAVSPWGYEQYFGPGTRLTVT.

This chain connects TRBV18 to TRBJ1-2; D is uncertain. The CDR3 is 18 amino acids. Germline CDR1 reads KGHSH; CDR2 reads LQKENI. V was shortened by 2 bases and J by 5 bases, with 24 bases between the two germline ends. CDR3 sequence reads: CASSPNEVGISRRYGYTF. Here the CDR3 DNA reads TGTGCCAGCTCACCAAATGAGGTGGGGATCTCCAGGAGATATGGCTACACCTTC.

This chain joins TRBV28 and TRBJ2-4; D unclear. The ends were cut back, 2 bases at V and 11 bases at J, with 4 bases in the middle. From germline, CDR1 is MDHEN and CDR2 SYDVKM. CDR3 length: 10 residues. The chain's CDR3 is CASSLPFQYF. Here the CDR3 DNA reads TGTGCCAGCAGTTTACCCTTTCAGTACTTC.

The chain employs TRBV6-4 and TRBJ2-1; a weak D match, TRBD1 (7 bases). This CDR3 is 14 amino acids long. Between the trimmed V and J ends, which lost 4 bases and 8 bases, there was a span of 15 bases. CDR1 and CDR2 from the germline V gene are MRHNA and SNTAGT. CDR3 nucleotide sequence: TGTGCCAGCAGTGTCGCAGGGGGGTCCTATGAGCAGTTCTTC. Residues: CASSVAGGSYEQFF.

The chain links TRBV30 to TRBJ2-7; the D is unclear. The V end lost 2 bases, the J end lost 5 bases, and 13 bases lay between the germline ends. This CDR3 is built from 13 residues. Germline CDR1 and CDR2: GTSNPN and SVGIG (reference sequence). The CDR3 sequence is CAWSRSHQDEQYF. DNA of the CDR3: TGTGCCTGGAGTCGGTCCCACCAAGACGAGCAGTACTTC.

This chain uses TRBV27 with TRBJ2-1; 12 nucleotides line up with TRBD1. CDR3 length: 16 amino acids. The J segment lost 3 bases and the V segment lost 8 bases, leaving 8 bases of the junction unmatched. The germline V gene has CDR1 MNHEY and CDR2 SMNVEV (reference sequence). This chain's CDR3 is CASQGQGAVLYNEQFF. The CDR3, as DNA: TGTGCCAGCCAGGGACAGGGGGCTGTTCTCTACAATGAGCAGTTCTTC.

V usage is TRBV2 and J usage is TRBJ2-2, with 10 bases matching TRBD1. Germline trimming cut 7 bases from V and 7 bases from J; bases unmatched to any gene: 6. The germline gives CDR1 SNHLY, CDR2 FYNNEI. This CDR3 has 14 residues. The CDR3 sequence: CASTGQGVGGELFF. DNA of the CDR3: TGTGCCAGCACCGGACAGGGGGTAGGCGGGGAGCTGTTTTTT.

This rearrangement joins TRBV28 to TRBJ1-2, with TRBD1 as a possible D gene (6 bases). Trimming shortened V by 5 bases and J by 8 bases, and 24 bases separated the two germline ends. Germline V lookup: CDR1 MDHEN, CDR2 SYDVKM. The CDR3 length is 16 residues. For the CDR3, the DNA is TGTGCCAGCAGTCCACTTATCGGGCAGGGGACACGGGGCTACACCTTC. This translates into CASSPLIGQGTRGYTF.

This clone was recorded once. The chain recombines TRBV29-1 with TRBJ1-5, with 8 bases lining up with TRBD1. V was clipped by 6 bases and J by 3 bases; unmatched bases: 7. Germline CDR1 SQVTM, CDR2 ANQGSEA. The CDR3 has 14 residues. CDR3 coding DNA: TGCAGCGTAAACACAGGGGGACTCAATCAGCCCCAGCATTTT. Amino acids: CSVNTGGLNQPQHF.

Only one count was recorded for this clone. The chain has TRBV6-5 and TRBJ1-5, with no clear D. CDR3 length equals 15 residues. Germline V gene data show CDR1 as MNHEY and CDR2 as SVGAGI. V lost 6 bases to trimming and J lost 1 base, with 13 bases between them. The CDR3 is CASSIFPDSNQPQHF. The CDR3 region has the DNA TGTGCCAGCAGCATATTTCCGGACAGCAATCAGCCCCAGCATTTT.